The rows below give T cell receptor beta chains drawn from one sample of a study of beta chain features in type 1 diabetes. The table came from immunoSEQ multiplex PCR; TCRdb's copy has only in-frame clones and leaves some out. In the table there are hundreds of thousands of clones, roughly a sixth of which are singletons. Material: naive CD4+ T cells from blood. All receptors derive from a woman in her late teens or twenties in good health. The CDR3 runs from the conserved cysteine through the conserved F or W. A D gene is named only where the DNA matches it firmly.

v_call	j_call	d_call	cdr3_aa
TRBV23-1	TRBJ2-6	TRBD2	CASFGGASGANVLTF
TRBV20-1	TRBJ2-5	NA	CSASILETQYF
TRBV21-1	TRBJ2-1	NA	CASSKVGDPSGVYNEQFF
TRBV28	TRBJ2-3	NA	CATIGATGSRRITDTQYF
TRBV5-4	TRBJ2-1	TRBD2	CASSPMVGREVNEQFF
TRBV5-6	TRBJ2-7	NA	CASSRQGGDEQYF
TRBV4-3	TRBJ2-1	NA	CASSQVVMGKIDNEQFF
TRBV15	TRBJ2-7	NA	CATSRDTGGSYEQYF
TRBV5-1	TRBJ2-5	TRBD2	CASSPGTSGGGETQYF
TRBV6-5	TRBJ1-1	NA	CASSYSSPAGAFF
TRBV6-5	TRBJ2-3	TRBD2	CASSYSGRWGGDTQYF
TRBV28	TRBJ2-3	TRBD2	CASITLSGNTDTQYF
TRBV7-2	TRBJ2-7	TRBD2	CASSLPRGTSGSSEQYF
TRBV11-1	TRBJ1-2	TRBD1	CASSFPTGNYGYTF
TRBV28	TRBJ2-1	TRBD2	CASSLMGGRPSEQFF
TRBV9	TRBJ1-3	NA	CASSRTASNSGNTIYF
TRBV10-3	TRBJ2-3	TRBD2	CATYSGRGADTQYF
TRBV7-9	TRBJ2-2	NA	CASSLWQYTGELFF
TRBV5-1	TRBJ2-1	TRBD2	CASSLVASGHNEQFF
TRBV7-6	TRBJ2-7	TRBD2	CASSLHFRTSGSSVRDYEQYF
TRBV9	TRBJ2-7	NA	CASSVGQVSHEQYF
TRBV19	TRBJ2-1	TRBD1	CASSSPRGRGDEQFF